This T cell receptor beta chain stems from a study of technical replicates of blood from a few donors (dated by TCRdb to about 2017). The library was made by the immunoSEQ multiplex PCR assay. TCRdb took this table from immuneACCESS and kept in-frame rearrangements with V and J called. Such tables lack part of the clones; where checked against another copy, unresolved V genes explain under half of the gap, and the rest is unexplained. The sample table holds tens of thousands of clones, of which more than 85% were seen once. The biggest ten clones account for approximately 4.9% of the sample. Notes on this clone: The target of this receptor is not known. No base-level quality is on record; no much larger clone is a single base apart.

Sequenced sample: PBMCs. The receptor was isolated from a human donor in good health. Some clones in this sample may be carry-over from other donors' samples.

CDR3 region: CASSSGNQPQHF. The nucleotide sequence reads as follows: TGTGCCAGCAGTTCAGGCAATCAGCCCCAGCATTTT. Recombination linked TRBV6-5 to TRBJ1-5, with the D gene not clear enough to name. The CDR3, cysteine through phenylalanine, is 12 amino acids long. Only the CDR3 part of the read is kept: 36 bases, read in frame from the first base. V was cut back by 4 bases and J by 2 bases, leaving a gap of 3 bases between them. Looking up the germline V gene yields CDR1 MNHEY and CDR2 SVGAGI.